Shown below are 24 T cell receptor beta chains from a single sample sequenced in a study of cytomegalovirus exposure and HLA in healthy donors. Data came from immunoSEQ multiplex PCR; TCRdb stores just in-frame clones and leaves some out. The table has some 83,000 clones, approximately 94% seen once. The sample taken for sequencing was PBMCs. The receptors derive from a woman between 18 and 29 years old in good health and CMV-seropositive.

This sequence joins TRBV9 and TRBJ2-3; 10 positions match TRBD2. The germline V gene encodes CDR1 SGDLS and CDR2 YYNGEE. This CDR3 has 16 amino acids. The V and J ends lost 2 bases and 1 base, in that order; junction bases with no gene match: 4. The CDR3 bases are TGTGCCAGCAGCGTTGCTAGCGGGAGAGGCACAGATACGCAGTATTTT. As protein: CASSVASGRGTDTQYF.

The rearrangement uses TRBV11-3 and TRBJ2-6; 7 nucleotides agree with TRBD1. The CDR3 length is 17 residues. With 4 bases clipped from V and 0 bases from J, the junction kept 6 bases outside the gene matches. The germline V gene has CDR1 SGHNT and CDR2 YENEEA. The CDR3 sequence is CASSSEGQISGANVLTF. In DNA, the CDR3 is TGTGCCAGCAGCTCCGAGGGACAGATCTCTGGGGCCAACGTCCTGACTTTC.

The V call is TRBV29-1, the J call TRBJ1-1; no firm D call. There are 11 residues in the CDR3. Germline V gene data show CDR1 as SQVTM and CDR2 as ANQGSEA. V lost 6 bases to trimming and J lost 1 base, with 6 bases between them. CDR3 amino acids: CSVRENTEAFF. The DNA for the CDR3 is TGCAGCGTCCGGGAGAACACTGAAGCTTTCTTT.

The chain couples TRBV28 to TRBJ2-2; TRBD1 might be the D (6 bases). Germline V lookup: CDR1 MDHEN, CDR2 SYDVKM. Trimming took off 7 bases at V and 6 bases at J, with 24 bases between the two ends. CDR3 length: 17 residues. CDR3 nucleotides: TGTGCCAGCACCCCAGGAGGCCTTCCCAGGGGAGCCGGGGAGCTGTTTTTT. Protein: CASTPGGLPRGAGELFF.

The CDR3 is CASSRGAGGPDNEQFF. CDR3 bases: TGCGCCAGCAGCCGAGGAGCGGGAGGGCCTGACAATGAGCAGTTCTTC. This sequence joins TRBV5-1 and TRBJ2-1, with 10 positions matching TRBD2. CDR3 length: 16 residues. Trimming took 4 bases from V and 5 from J; bases not matched to a gene: 9. The germline CDR1 and CDR2 sequences are SGHRS and YFSETQ.

The V and J genes are TRBV4-3 and TRBJ2-2; D remains unclear. The CDR3 consists of 15 residues. The germline CDR1 and CDR2 sequences are LGHNA and YSLEER. The germline V and J ends were trimmed by 0 bases and 1 base, with 6 bases remaining between them. The CDR3 nucleotides are TGCGCCAGCAGCCAAGAGTCGGTGAACACCGGGGAGCTGTTTTTT. Translation: CASSQESVNTGELFF.

The rearrangement uses TRBV6-4 and TRBJ2-6, with D perhaps TRBD2 (6 bases). Per germline, CDR1 MRHNA and CDR2 SNTAGT. CDR3 size: 17 residues. The V and J ends lost 0 bases and 0 bases respectively, with 9 bases between them. The CDR3 loop is CASSDSGRPSGANVLTF. Here the CDR3 DNA reads TGTGCCAGCAGTGACTCAGGGAGGCCCTCTGGGGCCAACGTCCTGACTTTC.

The chain carries TRBV5-8 and TRBJ2-1, with a possible D match to TRBD2 (6 bases). The germline gives CDR1 SGHTS, CDR2 YDEGEE. The CDR3 consists of 17 residues. V was shortened by 4 bases and J by 6 bases, with 23 bases between the two germline ends. The CDR3 DNA sequence: TGTGCCAGCAGCAAATATATGACTGGCGGGGCTTTCAATGAGCAGTTCTTC. This gives the protein CASSKYMTGGAFNEQFF. The entire variable domain, with the rest obtained from reference TRBV5-8 and TRBJ2-1, is as follows: EAGVTQSPTHLIKTRGQQATLRCSPISGHTSVYWYQQALGLGLQFLLWYDEGEERNRGNFPPRFSGRQFPNYSSELNVNALELEDSALYLCASSKYMTGGAFNEQFFGPGTRLTVL.

V and J are TRBV10-1 and TRBJ1-1, with D perhaps matching TRBD1 (6 bases). Germline V gene sequence: CDR1 WNHNN, CDR2 SYGVQD (reference sequence). V was pared by 6 bases and J by 2 bases, with 25 bases between. The CDR3 consists of 18 residues. CDR3: CASSPAHTGPNANTEAFF. The CDR3 DNA is TGCGCCAGCAGCCCGGCCCACACAGGGCCCAACGCAAACACTGAAGCTTTCTTT.

The V call is TRBV28, the J call TRBJ2-5; possibly TRBD2 for D (5 bases). Germline loops: CDR1 MDHEN, CDR2 SYDVKM. Trimming left V 3 bases short and J 1 base short, with 24 bases between. The CDR3 contains 19 residues. The CDR3 DNA reads TGTGCCAGCAGTTTTTTTTGGAGCGGACTTTCCATAAGCCAAGAGACCCAGTACTTC. It is translated as CASSFFWSGLSISQETQYF.

The V gene is TRBV7-2, the J gene TRBJ2-6; D unclear. CDR3 size: 16 residues. Trimming stripped 2 bases from V and 0 bases from J, with 8 bases between. Germline V gene data show CDR1 as SGHTA and CDR2 as FQGNSA. Written as DNA, the CDR3 is TGTGCCAGCAGCTTAATGGAGAGCTCTGGGGCCAACGTCCTGACTTTC. Amino acid sequence: CASSLMESSGANVLTF.

This chain connects TRBV13 to TRBJ2-2; D is unresolved. The germline V and J ends were trimmed by 6 bases and 6 bases, with 5 bases remaining between them. In germline, CDR1 is PRHDT, CDR2 FYEKMQ (reference sequence). This CDR3 has 11 amino acids. For the CDR3, the DNA is TGTGCCAGCAGGACTGCCGGGGAGCTGTTTTTT. This codes for CASRTAGELFF.

V gene TRBV5-4 combines with J gene TRBJ2-1, with TRBD2 matching over 11 bases. J gave up 4 bases and V 2 bases, and 2 bases lay outside the gene matches. Germline CDR1 is SGHNT and CDR2 is YYREEE (reference sequence). The CDR3 extends over 15 amino acids. CDR3 protein: CASSFGTSGYNEQFF. CDR3 nucleotide sequence: TGTGCCAGCAGCTTCGGGACTAGCGGTTACAATGAGCAGTTCTTC.

CDR3: CASSQERGGDEKLFF. DNA for the CDR3: TGTGCCAGCAGCCAAGAAAGGGGAGGCGATGAAAAACTGTTTTTT. The chain couples TRBV14 to TRBJ1-4; tentatively, D is TRBD1 (5 bases). The CDR3 covers 15 residues. V lost 0 bases, J lost 6 bases, and 11 bases lay in between. Germline assignment: CDR1 SGHDN and CDR2 FVKESK.

The V call is TRBV27, the J call TRBJ2-2; 13 bases fit TRBD2. This CDR3 spans 18 amino acids. The germline CDR1 and CDR2 sequences are MNHEY and SMNVEV (reference sequence). V lost 4 bases to trimming and J lost 5 bases; unmatched junction nucleotides: 10. The CDR3 DNA follows: TGTGCCAGCAGTTCCCCCGGACTAGCGGGAGCAGGAACCGGGGAGCTGTTTTTT. Its translation is CASSSPGLAGAGTGELFF.

The chain recombines TRBV5-4 with TRBJ2-3, with a weak D call TRBD2 (5 bases). Trimming shortened V by 1 base and J by 4 bases, and 10 bases separated the two germline ends. Germline V gives CDR1 SGHNT, CDR2 YYREEE (reference sequence). The CDR3 has 14 residues. The CDR3 loop is CASSLRGFADTQYF. The CDR3 DNA reads as TGTGCCAGCAGCTTGCGAGGGTTTGCAGATACGCAGTATTTT.

The chain links TRBV7-2 to TRBJ1-3, with TRBD1 matching 9 bases. CDR1 is SGHTA, CDR2 FQGNSA, per germline. The CDR3 is made up of 18 amino acids. Trimming at V came to 5 bases and at J to 0 bases, leaving 11 bases not matched to a gene. The CDR3 region has the DNA TGTGCCAGCAGCGACAAAATACACAGGGGGCCCTCTGGAAACACCATATATTTT. It translates to CASSDKIHRGPSGNTIYF. Together with reference TRBV7-2 and TRBJ1-3, the CDR3 gives the full variable domain: GAGVSQSPSNKVTEKGKDVELRCDPISGHTALYWYRQSLGQGLEFLIYFQGNSAPDKSGLPSDRFSAERTGGSVSTLTIQRTQQEDSAVYLCASSDKIHRGPSGNTIYFGEGSWLTVV.

The V call is TRBV7-2, the J call TRBJ1-5, with a weak D call TRBD1 (6 bases). Germline-derived CDR1 and CDR2 are SGHTA and FQGNSA. Trimming stripped 2 bases from V and 9 bases from J, with 14 bases between. This CDR3 contains 14 residues. CDR3 sequence: CASSLTGPRSPQHF. DNA of the CDR3: TGTGCCAGCAGCTTAACAGGGCCTCGTTCGCCCCAGCATTTT.

V usage is TRBV7-2 and J usage is TRBJ1-1, with 9 bases that match TRBD1. The ends lost 5 bases at V and 5 bases at J; junction bases unmatched: 15. The CDR3 has 17 amino acids. Germline-derived CDR1 and CDR2 are SGHTA and FQGNSA. Written as DNA, the CDR3 is TGTGCCAGCAGCCCCGATCCCTTTACAGGGGGCTGGACTGAAGCTTTCTTT. Protein product: CASSPDPFTGGWTEAFF.

The genes are TRBV9 and TRBJ2-1; TRBD2 is a possible D gene (6 bases). This CDR3 comprises 16 residues. The V end was cut by 4 bases, the J end by 8 bases, with 22 bases between. CDR1 is SGDLS and CDR2 is YYNGEE in the germline V gene. Here the CDR3 DNA reads TGTGCCAGCAGCTCCAAAAGTACGGCTAGCGACCATGAGCAGTTCTTC. Translating gives CASSSKSTASDHEQFF.

This rearrangement joins TRBV5-6 to TRBJ1-4; D remains unclear. Trimming removed 1 base from V and 7 bases from J, with 8 bases in between. The CDR3 sequence is 13 residues long. In germline, CDR1 is SGHDT, CDR2 YYEEEE. The DNA of the CDR3 is TGTGCCAGCAGCTTGCAGGAGGCTGAAAAACTGTTTTTT. Amino acid sequence: CASSLQEAEKLFF.

The chain uses TRBV13 and TRBJ1-1; D ambiguous. V was clipped by 0 bases and J by 6 bases, with 5 bases between them. CDR3 length: 12 residues. Germline V CDR1 and CDR2: PRHDT, FYEKMQ (reference sequence). In DNA, the CDR3 is TGTGCCAGCAGCTTAGGGTCCGCTGAAGCTTTCTTT. This gives the protein CASSLGSAEAFF.

In its sample, this clone was seen a few times. The chain links TRBV10-3 to TRBJ1-2, with no clear D. The CDR3 has 13 residues. V was trimmed by 1 base and J by 7 bases, leaving 10 bases between them. From germline, CDR1 is ENHRY and CDR2 SYGVKD. CDR3 sequence: CAISEWEESGYTF. CDR3 bases: TGTGCCATCAGTGAGTGGGAGGAGAGTGGCTACACCTTC.

The rearrangement uses TRBV2 and TRBJ2-3; 7 bases are shared with TRBD2. Losses at the gene ends were 3 bases for V and 2 bases for J; bases not matched to a gene: 8. The CDR3 length is 16 residues. Germline V gene data show CDR1 as SNHLY and CDR2 as FYNNEI. The CDR3 DNA reads as TGTGCCAGCAGTGATTTTGGCGGGGGTCACACAGATACGCAGTATTTT. As protein: CASSDFGGGHTDTQYF.